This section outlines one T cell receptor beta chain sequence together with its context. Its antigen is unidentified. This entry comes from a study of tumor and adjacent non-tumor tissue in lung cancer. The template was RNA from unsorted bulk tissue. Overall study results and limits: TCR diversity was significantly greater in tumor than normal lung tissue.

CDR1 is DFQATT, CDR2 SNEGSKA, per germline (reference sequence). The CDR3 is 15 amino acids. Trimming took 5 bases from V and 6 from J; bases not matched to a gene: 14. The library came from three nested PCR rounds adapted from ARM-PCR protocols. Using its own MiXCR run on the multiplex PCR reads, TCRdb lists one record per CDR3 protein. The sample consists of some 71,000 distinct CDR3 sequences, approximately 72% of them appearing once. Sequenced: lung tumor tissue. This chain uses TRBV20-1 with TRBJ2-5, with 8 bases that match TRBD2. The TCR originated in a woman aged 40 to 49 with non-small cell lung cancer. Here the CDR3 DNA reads TGCAGTGCTGGTCTCCTAGCGGGTGGTGGAAAGACCCAGTACTTC. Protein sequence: CSAGLLAGGGKTQYF.